Described below is a single T cell receptor beta chain sequence and its context. This clonotype came up a few times. Its antigen target is currently unknown. Within one base of it there is no much larger clone, and no base qualities were kept. This entry comes from a study of identical twins (dated by TCRdb to the mid-2010s). For the study in its entirety: To test whether fetal clonotypes persist, this study deep-sequenced TCR alpha and beta repertoires from monozygotic twins, from unrelated adults of various ages, and from cord blood. To rule out contamination, replicate twin experiments were performed at different times with different library preparation protocols. Broader findings and caveats from the paper: In monozygotic twins, recombination models systematically underestimated out-of-frame TCR alpha sharing, but the models matched the sharing seen between unrelated individuals. Because the same donors could not be followed over many years, the conclusions depended on cross-sectional statistical analysis. Zero-insertion analyses could be partly confounded by invariant T cells such as MAIT and iNKT, although diverse VJ usage argued against such confounding for most clonotypes. Abundant cord blood beta clonotypes had fewer insertions, young adult naive repertoires showed a similar but weaker trend, and memory repertoires showed no such trend. The excess sharing between twins in beta out-of-frame sequences was weaker because fewer shared sequences reduced the signal-to-noise ratio. Compared with coincidental sharing between unrelated individuals, out-of-frame TCR alpha sequences shared between twins had an excess of sequences with low generation probability.

The method was 5' RACE. The run used an Illumina HiSeq 2000. Template switching introduced a universal primer binding site; the final cDNA contained a unique molecular identifier, enabling accurate counting of TCR cDNA molecules. Specific primers in the conserved constant-segment region were used to synthesize first-strand cDNA for TCR alpha and beta chains. Each cDNA library was double barcoded, with a SMART-Mk sample barcode plus Illumina barcodes, to control for contamination. TruSeq adapter sequences, together with Illumina sample barcodes, were added in two successive PCR steps. The TCR alpha and beta cDNA libraries were sequenced on the Illumina HiSeq platform using custom primers. The authors processed their data as follows. MiGEC was used to process raw reads and extract unique molecular identifiers, and MiXCR was used to find CDR3 positions. For each individual, recombination models were inferred using an EM algorithm with the repgenHMM and IGoR tools. Shared clonotypes were analyzed with the tcR package in R, and sharing was normalized by the product of cloneset sizes. To study raw recombination free of thymic and clonal selection effects, out-of-frame nonproductive sequences were analyzed. TCRdb trimmed the raw reads at Q25, called clones with MiXCR and kept productive beta chains. Each CDR3 protein gets just one entry, which takes the most common genes and DNA from the rows behind it. TCRdb, rather than the study authors, made the V and J calls. A total of 600,000 to 700,000 distinct CDR3 sequences appear in this sample, about 20% of them only once. The leading ten clones occupy roughly 4.3% of the sample.

Only healthy Caucasian donors were included. The twin cohort consisted of three pairs of female monozygotic twins, all aged roughly 18 to 30 years. RNA for TCR libraries was isolated from peripheral blood mononuclear cells. Including the terminal cysteine and phenylalanine, the CDR3 comprises 16 residues. The entry retains the CDR3 DNA only, 48 bases that are in frame from base 1. V lost 4 bases and J lost 0 bases; the stretch between them is 15 bases long. Reading the germline V gene (reference sequence) gives CDR1 DFQATT and CDR2 SNEGSKA. A further study also used this sample, focusing on T cells expressing NK-cell markers. As the second publication notes: In sorted CD3+CD56+NKG2C+, CD3+CD56+NKG2C- and CD3+CD56-NKG2C+ T-cell subsets from 7 to 9 donors, TCR beta-chain repertoires were profiled. Among the eight sequenced donors, seven were HCMV-seropositive and one was HCMV-seronegative. To restrict sorting to alphabetaTCR-expressing T cells, an anti-gammadeltaTCR antibody was added in several experiments. In about 6 donors, the dominant CD3+CD56+NKG2C+ clonotypes were found to rank among the top 10 CD8+ clonotypes and to make up roughly 1.0-8% of CD8+ T cells. Those dominant clonotypes were again the most abundant among CD3+CD56-NKG2C+ cells in a handful of donors, at about 28.3-60.1%. It remained unclear whether the expanded NKG2C-expressing T cell clones were specific for HCMV antigens. The study sequenced eight donors, all healthy volunteers chosen at random: three men and five women. A commercial ELISA kit detecting HCMV-specific IgG in serum was used to determine HCMV serostatus. For six donors, unsorted PBMC were also used to sequence bulk peripheral blood T-cell repertoires. MIGEC was used to demultiplex reads and group the reads by UMI, and MiTCR was used to assemble and quantify clonotypes. To exclude erroneous sequences, any TCR cDNA sequence not supported by at least two reads was discarded. The tcR package was used for downstream repertoire analysis, and clonotypes were matched across fractions by CDR3 nucleotide sequence plus V segment. Antigen specificity was annotated against VDJdb with VDJmatch, allowing one amino acid substitution in CDR3.

The receptor chain draws on TRBV20-1 and TRBJ2-2; a tentative D call is TRBD2 (6 bases match). The specimen was PBMCs. The sequence came from a woman aged 18-29 years in good health. This receptor carries the CDR3 CSAIDGGTANTGELFF. The nucleotide sequence reads TGCAGTGCTATCGACGGGGGAACCGCGAACACCGGGGAGCTGTTTTTT.